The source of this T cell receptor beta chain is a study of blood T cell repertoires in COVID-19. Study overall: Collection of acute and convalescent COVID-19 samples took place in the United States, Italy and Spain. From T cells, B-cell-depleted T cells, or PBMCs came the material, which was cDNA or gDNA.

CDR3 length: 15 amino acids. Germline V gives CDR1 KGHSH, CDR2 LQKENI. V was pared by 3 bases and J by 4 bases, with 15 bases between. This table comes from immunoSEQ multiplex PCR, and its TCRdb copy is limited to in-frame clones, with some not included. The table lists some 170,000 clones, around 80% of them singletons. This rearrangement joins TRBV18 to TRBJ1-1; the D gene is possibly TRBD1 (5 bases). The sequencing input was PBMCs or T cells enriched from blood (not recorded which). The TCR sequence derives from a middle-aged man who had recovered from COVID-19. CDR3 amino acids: CASSPSGGGRTEAFF. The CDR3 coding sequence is TGTGCCAGCTCACCCTCCGGCGGGGGACGCACTGAAGCTTTCTTT.